These 8 T cell receptor beta chains were sequenced from one sample in a study of blood T cell repertoires in COVID-19. The protocol was immunoSEQ multiplex PCR, while the TCRdb copy is restricted to in-frame clones and leaves out a portion. The sample records about 95,000 clones, 89% being singletons. The sequenced sample consisted of peripheral blood. Source of these receptors: a woman aged 65 to 85 with acute or convalescent COVID-19.

This chain connects TRBV29-1 to TRBJ1-2, with D maybe TRBD1 (5 bases). The length of the CDR3 is 12 residues. In germline, CDR1 is SQVTM, CDR2 ANQGSEA. Trimming took 5 bases from V and 5 from J, leaving 12 bases between them. In nucleotides, the CDR3 is TGCAGCGTTACACAGGAATTTTATGGCTACACCTTC. Its protein is CSVTQEFYGYTF.

This sequence joins TRBV5-1 and TRBJ2-3; 11 bases match TRBD2. The CDR3 consists of 16 residues. Germline V CDR1 and CDR2: SGHRS, YFSETQ. The J segment lost 6 bases and the V segment lost 2 bases, leaving 8 bases of the junction unmatched. CDR3 loop: CASSFTTSGSTDTQYF. The CDR3, as DNA: TGCGCCAGCAGCTTCACAACTAGCGGGAGTACGGATACGCAGTATTTT.

The chain joins TRBV11-2 to TRBJ2-7, with 8 positions matching TRBD2. The J segment lost 7 bases and the V segment lost 2 bases, leaving 7 bases of the junction unmatched. The CDR3 is 14 amino acids. The germline V gene encodes CDR1 SGHAT and CDR2 FQNNGV. CDR3 sequence (DNA): TGTGCCAGCAGCTTACAACGGGGGGGGTATGAGCAGTACGTC. Translation: CASSLQRGGYEQYV.

The chain has TRBV5-1 and TRBJ2-5; D is perhaps TRBD2 (7 bases). V lost 4 bases and J lost 6, with 25 bases in between. The germline V gene encodes CDR1 SGHRS and CDR2 YFSETQ. There are 17 residues in the CDR3. DNA of the CDR3: TGCGCCAGCAGCCCGGCCGGGGGGCAGGGTGCGGGGCAGACCCAGTACTTC. This translates into CASSPAGGQGAGQTQYF.

The chain couples TRBV3-1 (or the pseudogene TRBV3-2) to TRBJ2-7, with 8 bases fitting TRBD2. This CDR3 comprises 15 residues. Trimming cost V 1 base and J 3 bases; bases outside gene matches: 5. Germline CDR1 and CDR2: LGHDT and YNNKEL (reference sequence). CDR3 protein: CASSQGTGGYYEQYF. CDR3 sequence (DNA): TGTGCCAGCAGCCAAGGGACGGGAGGGTACTACGAGCAGTACTTC.

The chain has TRBV7-9 and TRBJ1-1, with D perhaps matching TRBD1 (6 bases). Trimming pared 3 bases from V and 5 bases from J, leaving 22 bases between. The CDR3 covers 17 residues. Germline CDR1 and CDR2: SEHNR and FQNEAQ (reference sequence). CDR3 in amino acids: CASSFLGGGRWDTEAFF. DNA of the CDR3: TGTGCCAGCAGCTTCCTGGGCGGGGGGCGATGGGATACTGAAGCTTTCTTT.

The chain is built from TRBV6-5 and TRBJ1-4; 11 bases are shared with TRBD1. The V segment lost 4 bases and the J segment 6 bases; nucleotides outside the gene matches: 1. The CDR3 runs 14 residues. Germline V gene sequence: CDR1 MNHEY, CDR2 SVGAGI. CDR3 in DNA: TGTGCCAGCAGTTGGGACAGGGGGTATGAAAAACTGTTTTTT. Its translation is CASSWDRGYEKLFF.

The chain uses TRBV19 and TRBJ2-7, with 16 bases aligning to TRBD2. This CDR3 has 17 residues. V was clipped by 6 bases and J by 2 bases; unmatched bases: 7. In germline, CDR1 is LNHDA, CDR2 SQIVND (reference sequence). CDR3 nucleotide sequence: TGTGCCAGTAGCCCGGGACTAGCGGGAGGGAACGCCTACGAGCAGTACTTC. It translates to CASSPGLAGGNAYEQYF.